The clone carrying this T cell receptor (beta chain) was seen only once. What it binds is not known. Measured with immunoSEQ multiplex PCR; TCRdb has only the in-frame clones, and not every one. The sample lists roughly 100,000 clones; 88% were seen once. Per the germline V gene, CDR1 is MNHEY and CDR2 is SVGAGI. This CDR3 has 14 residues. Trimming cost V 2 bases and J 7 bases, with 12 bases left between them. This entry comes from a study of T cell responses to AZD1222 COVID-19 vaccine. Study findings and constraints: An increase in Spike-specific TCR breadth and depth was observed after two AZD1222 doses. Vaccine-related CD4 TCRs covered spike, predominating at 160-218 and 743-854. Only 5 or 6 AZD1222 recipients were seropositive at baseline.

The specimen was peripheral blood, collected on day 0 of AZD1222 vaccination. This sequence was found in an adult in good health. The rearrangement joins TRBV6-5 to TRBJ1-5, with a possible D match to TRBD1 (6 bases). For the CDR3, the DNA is TGTGCCAGCAGTTACAGGGGGGGGCAACAGCCCCAGCATTTT. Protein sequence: CASSYRGGQQPQHF.